This is a list of T cell receptor beta chains from one sample in a study of CD8 T cells in Susac syndrome. Via MiXCR, TCRdb re-called the immunoSEQ multiplex PCR reads, giving one row per CDR3 protein. The data hold about 430,000 distinct CDR3 sequences, with 85% observed a single time. Sequencing input: CD8+ T cells from PBMCs. All receptors derive from a human donor with multiple sclerosis. The CDR3 runs from the conserved cysteine through the conserved F or W. Each record gives: D gene, V gene, J gene, clone size, CDR3 DNA, CDR3 protein. D genes are given only for firm matches. Only part of the rows carry a size: once, few, many, or a class if the clone is expanded.

TRBD2	TRBV4-1	TRBJ2-3	.	TGCGCCAGCAGCCAGGGGGGGAGTATCGGCACAGATACGCAGTATTTT	CASSQGGSIGTDTQYF
.	TRBV6-5	TRBJ1-4	.	TGTGCCAGCAGTTATACCCTGGTTCCAGAACTAGATGAAAAACTGTTTTTT	CASSYTLVPELDEKLFF
.	TRBV6-5	TRBJ2-7	.	TGTGCCAGCAGTTACTCCCTCTTGAGGGGGCAGTACTTC	CASSYSLLRGQYF
.	TRBV12-3/TRBV12-4	TRBJ2-7	.	TGTGCCAGCAGCGGAGCGGGCGAGCAGTACTTC	CASSGAGEQYF
.	TRBV5-6	TRBJ2-1	.	TGTGCCAGCAGCTCGGAGCAGGGCTCCTACAATGAGCAGTTCTTC	CASSSEQGSYNEQFF
TRBD2	TRBV27	TRBJ2-1	.	TGTGCCAGCAGTTTACCCGGCGGGAGCGAGAATGAGCATTTCTTC	CASSLPGGSENEHFF
TRBD1	TRBV2	TRBJ2-7	.	TGTGCCAGCAGTGATCAAGACAGGGGGTATTCCTACGAGCAGTACTTC	CASSDQDRGYSYEQYF
TRBD2	TRBV4-1	TRBJ2-3	.	TGCGCCAGCAGCCAAGAAACCGCGGGAGGCACAGATACGCAGTATTTT	CASSQETAGGTDTQYF
.	TRBV30	TRBJ2-7	.	TGTGCCTGGAGCAGTCAGGGATCCTACGAGCAGTACTTC	CAWSSQGSYEQYF
.	TRBV6-5	TRBJ2-2	.	TGTGCCAGCAGGACAATCCTGAACACCGGGGAGCTGTTTTTT	CASRTILNTGELFF
.	TRBV21-1	TRBJ2-7	.	TGTGCCAGCAGCAAGTTAAGTTTTCAGGGGGAGCAGTACTTC	CASSKLSFQGEQYF
.	TRBV6-5	TRBJ1-1	.	TGTGCCAGCAGTTACGAACAGGGAGCCATGAACACTGAAGCTTTCTTT	CASSYEQGAMNTEAFF
TRBD2	TRBV4-1	TRBJ2-1	.	TGCGCCAGCAGCCGATCGGGACTAGCGGGAGACAATGAGCAGTTCTTC	CASSRSGLAGDNEQFF
.	TRBV3-1	TRBJ1-6	.	TGTGCCAGCAGCCAAGAGTTCACCGAGAATTCACCCCTCCACTTT	CASSQEFTENSPLHF
TRBD1	TRBV11-2	TRBJ2-2	.	TGTGCCAGCAGGTTTTTCGACAGGGGCAACACCGGGGAGCTGTTTTTT	CASRFFDRGNTGELFF
.	TRBV27	TRBJ1-2	.	TGTGCCAGCAGGGTCCGGGGGTTTCGCCCCTATGGCTACACCTTC	CASRVRGFRPYGYTF
TRBD1	TRBV6-1	TRBJ1-5	few	TGTGCCGGGGCGACAGGGGACAATCAGCCCCAGCATTTT	CAGATGDNQPQHF
.	TRBV7-2	TRBJ1-6	.	TGTGCCAGCAGCTTAGCGGGCTATAATTCACCCCTCCACTTT	CASSLAGYNSPLHF
.	TRBV5-1	TRBJ1-1	.	TGCGCCAGCAGCTTGGAGGGTAGCCATATGAACACTGAAGCTTTCTTT	CASSLEGSHMNTEAFF
.	TRBV19	TRBJ2-7	.	TGTGCCAGTAGTATAGGCGGGTCGGCTAACTACGAGCAGTACTTC	CASSIGGSANYEQYF
.	TRBV4-1	TRBJ2-7	.	TGCGCCAGCAGCCAAGGGACGATCTCCTACGAGCAGTACTTC	CASSQGTISYEQYF
.	TRBV5-1	TRBJ2-7	.	TGCGCCAGCAGCTTGGCCGCGGATACTTACGAGCAGTACTTC	CASSLAADTYEQYF
TRBD2	TRBV27	TRBJ2-7	.	TGTGCCAGCAGTTTATTGCGGGGGGGACACGAGCAGTACTTC	CASSLLRGGHEQYF
TRBD2	TRBV3-1	TRBJ2-7	once	TGTGCCAGCAGCCGAGGGACTAGCGGGAGCTCCTACGAGCAGTACTTC	CASSRGTSGSSYEQYF
TRBD2	TRBV7-2	TRBJ2-1	.	TGTGCCAGCAGCCCCGAAGCGGGAACGGGTGAGCAGTTCTTC	CASSPEAGTGEQFF
.	TRBV29-1	TRBJ1-3	.	TGCAGCGTTGCTAGGGAAGACACCATATATTTT	CSVAREDTIYF
.	TRBV7-9	TRBJ1-1	few	TGTGCCAGCAGCCCCATACTGAACACTGAAGCTTTCTTT	CASSPILNTEAFF
TRBD1	TRBV27	TRBJ2-7	few	TGTGCCAGCAGTTTATCGGGGACAGGGGTCTACGAGCAGTACTTC	CASSLSGTGVYEQYF